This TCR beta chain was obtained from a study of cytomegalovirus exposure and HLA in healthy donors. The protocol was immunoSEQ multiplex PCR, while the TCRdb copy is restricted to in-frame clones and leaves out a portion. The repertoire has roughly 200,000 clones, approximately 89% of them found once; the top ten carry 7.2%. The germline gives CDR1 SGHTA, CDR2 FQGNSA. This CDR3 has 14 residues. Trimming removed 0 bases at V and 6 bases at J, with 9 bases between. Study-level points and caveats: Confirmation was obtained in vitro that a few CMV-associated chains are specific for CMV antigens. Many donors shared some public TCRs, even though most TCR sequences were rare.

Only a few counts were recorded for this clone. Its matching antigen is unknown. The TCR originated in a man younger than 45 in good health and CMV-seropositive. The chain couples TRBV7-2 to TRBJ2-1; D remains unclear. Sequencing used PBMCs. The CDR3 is CASSLAVRGNEQFF. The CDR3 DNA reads TGTGCCAGCAGCTTAGCGGTCCGAGGCAATGAGCAGTTCTTC.